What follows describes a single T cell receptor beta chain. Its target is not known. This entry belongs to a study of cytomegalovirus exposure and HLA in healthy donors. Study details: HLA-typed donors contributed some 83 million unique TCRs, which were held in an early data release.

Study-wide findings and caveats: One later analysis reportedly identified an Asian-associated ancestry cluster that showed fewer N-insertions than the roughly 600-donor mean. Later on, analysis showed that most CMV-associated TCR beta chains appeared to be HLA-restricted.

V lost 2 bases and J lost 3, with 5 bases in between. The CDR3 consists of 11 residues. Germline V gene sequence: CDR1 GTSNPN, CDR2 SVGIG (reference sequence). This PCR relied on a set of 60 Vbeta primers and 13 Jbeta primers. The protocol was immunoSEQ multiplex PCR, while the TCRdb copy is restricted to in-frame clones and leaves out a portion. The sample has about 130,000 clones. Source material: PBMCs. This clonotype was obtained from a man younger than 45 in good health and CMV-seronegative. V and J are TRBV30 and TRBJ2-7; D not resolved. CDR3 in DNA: TGTGCCTGGAGTCTCAGCTACGAGCAGTACTTC. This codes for CAWSLSYEQYF.